These T cell receptor beta chains were read from a single sample in a study of human versus mouse CDR3 diversity and MHC coevolution. Libraries were prepared by immunoSEQ multiplex PCR; TCRdb keeps only in-frame clonotypes and omits some of them. The table has tens of thousands of clones, about 93% seen once; the top ten hold 1.3%. Sample: naive CD4+ T cells from blood. Receptors originate from a person between 30 and 69 years old in good health. Each CDR3 is given with its conserved first and last residue. The D gene is left open where the match is weak. For some rows the clone size is stated as once, few or many, or as a class when expanded; others skip it.

once	TRBV5-1	TRBJ2-7	TRBD1	TGCGCCAGCAGCATATCGACAGGGATCGAGCAGTACTTC	CASSISTGIEQYF
-	TRBV28	TRBJ1-2	-	TGTGCCAGCAGGACAGAGCTGAGGGGCTACACCTTC	CASRTELRGYTF
few	TRBV5-4	TRBJ1-1	-	TGTGCCAGCAGCTTGGGCAGGGGCACTGAAGCTTTCTTT	CASSLGRGTEAFF
-	TRBV7-9	TRBJ2-7	-	TGTGCCAGCAGCGGACACAGCCCGGAGAGCTCCTACGAGCAGTACTTC	CASSGHSPESSYEQYF
-	TRBV9	TRBJ2-5	TRBD2	TGTGCCAGCAGCGTAGTCCCGGGAGGCGGGGAGACCCAGTACTTC	CASSVVPGGGETQYF
-	TRBV7-2	TRBJ2-7	TRBD2	TGTGCCAGCAGCCCAGGACTAGACCGAAGGGAGCAGTACTTC	CASSPGLDRREQYF
-	TRBV18	TRBJ2-2	TRBD2	TGTGCCAGCTCACCATCAGCTAGCGGGGGCACCGGGGAGCTGTTTTTT	CASSPSASGGTGELFF
-	TRBV18	TRBJ2-7	TRBD2	TGTGCCAGCTCACCACGTCCTCCCACTCGCGGGAGGGCCGAGCAGTACTTC	CASSPRPPTRGRAEQYF
-	TRBV19	TRBJ1-2	TRBD1	TGTGCCAGTAGTAGGACAGGGTCGTATGGCTACACCTTC	CASSRTGSYGYTF
-	TRBV14	TRBJ1-1	TRBD1	TGTGCCAGCAGCTATGGACAGGACACTGAAGCTTTCTTT	CASSYGQDTEAFF
-	TRBV7-2	TRBJ2-5	TRBD1	TGTGCCAGCAGCCAGGACAGGGAAGAGACCCAGTACTTC	CASSQDREETQYF
-	TRBV2	TRBJ2-3	TRBD2	TGTGCCAGCAGTGAAATCCGCGCTAGCGGGGGGGCAGATACGCAGTATTTT	CASSEIRASGGADTQYF
-	TRBV6-5	TRBJ2-7	TRBD1	TGTGCCAGCACGACAGGGGTCTCCGACGAGCAGTACTTC	CASTTGVSDEQYF
-	TRBV6-1	TRBJ1-4	-	TGTGCCAGCAGTGAAACAGGGTTCGAAAAACTGTTTTTT	CASSETGFEKLFF
-	TRBV19	TRBJ2-7	-	TGTGCCAGTAGTATTGAGGGCTTCGAGCAGTACTTC	CASSIEGFEQYF
-	TRBV30	TRBJ2-1	-	TGTGCCTGGAGTGTACCGACAGGATGGCCCTACAATGAGCAGTTCTTC	CAWSVPTGWPYNEQFF
-	TRBV5-1	TRBJ2-2	TRBD2	TGCGCCAGCAGCTTGAGTAGCGGGAGGGCCACCGGGGAGCTGTTTTTT	CASSLSSGRATGELFF
-	TRBV28	TRBJ1-2	-	TGTGCCAGCAGTTTATCAGGAAATACTAACTATGGCTACACCTTC	CASSLSGNTNYGYTF
-	TRBV5-1	TRBJ2-7	-	TGCGCCAGCAGCTCGTGGGACATCCTCGGGCGAGAGCAGTACTTC	CASSSWDILGREQYF
-	TRBV18	TRBJ2-1	TRBD1	TGTGCCAGCTCACCAATGCGACAGGGGTCTGACGATGAGCAGTTCTTC	CASSPMRQGSDDEQFF
-	TRBV19	TRBJ1-1	TRBD1	TGTGCCAGTAGCATCGGGACAGCGAACACTGAAGCTTTCTTT	CASSIGTANTEAFF
-	TRBV5-8	TRBJ2-1	-	TGTGCCAGCAGCCTCGGGGGTAGCGGCAATGAGCAGTTCTTC	CASSLGGSGNEQFF
-	TRBV9	TRBJ2-7	-	TGTGCCAGCAGCGTAGGGCAGGACTACGAGCAGTACTTC	CASSVGQDYEQYF
once	TRBV6-1	TRBJ2-2	TRBD1	TGTGCCAGCAGTCTCGGGACAGTTGGAACCGGGGAGCTGTTTTTT	CASSLGTVGTGELFF
-	TRBV5-4	TRBJ2-2	TRBD2	TGTGCCAGCAGTGGAGAAGCGGGGGCCTACACCGGGGAGCTGTTTTTT	CASSGEAGAYTGELFF
-	TRBV7-8	TRBJ1-5	-	TGTGCCAGCAGCTTAAGGGACATTCGTGGGAGCAATCAGCCCCAGCATTTT	CASSLRDIRGSNQPQHF
-	TRBV9	TRBJ2-6	TRBD2	TGTGCCAGCAGCGCCGGACTTGGGCTAGCGGGAGACTCTGGGGCCAACGTCCTGACTTTC	CASSAGLGLAGDSGANVLTF
-	TRBV25-1	TRBJ1-1	-	TGTGCCAGCAGTGGCAGACAGCTAAACACTGAAGCTTTCTTT	CASSGRQLNTEAFF
-	TRBV9	TRBJ2-1	-	TGTGCCAGCAGCGTGGAGGGAAGCAGCGATGAGCAGTTCTTC	CASSVEGSSDEQFF
-	TRBV5-1	TRBJ1-4	-	TGCGCCAGCAGCTTAAAACCCCCGGTGGCTAATGAAAAACTGTTTTTT	CASSLKPPVANEKLFF
-	TRBV29-1	TRBJ1-1	TRBD1	TGCAGCGTTGATCACAGGGGGCTGGCTTTCTTT	CSVDHRGLAFF
-	TRBV28	TRBJ2-5	-	TGTGCCTCGACTCAGGGGTTGGAGACCCAGTACTTC	CASTQGLETQYF
-	TRBV15	TRBJ1-2	TRBD1	TGTGCCACCAGCAGACATGACAGGGGAGCTCGAGGCTACACCTTC	CATSRHDRGARGYTF
-	TRBV7-2	TRBJ2-3	TRBD1	TGTGCCAGCAGCTTAGCTGGACAGGGGATAGGGGATACGCAGTATTTT	CASSLAGQGIGDTQYF
-	TRBV7-2	TRBJ2-7	-	TGTGCCATTCGGGGGGCGGCCCACGAGCAGTACTTC	CAIRGAAHEQYF
-	TRBV19	TRBJ1-1	-	TGTGCCAGTAGGACAACACTTTACGGGAAGAACACTGAAGCTTTCTTT	CASRTTLYGKNTEAFF
few	TRBV5-1	TRBJ2-5	TRBD1	TGCGCCAGCAGCTCGACAGGGGCCTCTCAAGAGACCCAGTACTTC	CASSSTGASQETQYF
-	TRBV7-8	TRBJ2-4	-	TGTGCCAGCAGCTTGGAGGGACTAGCCAAAAACATTCAGTACTTC	CASSLEGLAKNIQYF
-	TRBV19	TRBJ1-2	-	TGTGCCAGTAGTGATGAGGCGAGGGACTATGGCTACACCTTC	CASSDEARDYGYTF
-	TRBV29-1	TRBJ2-7	-	TGCAGCGTTGTAGAGGGGAGGTACGAGCAGTACTTC	CSVVEGRYEQYF
-	TRBV6-6	TRBJ1-1	TRBD1	TGTGCCAGCCTAAGACAGGGGGCGTTGAACACTGAAGCTTTCTTT	CASLRQGALNTEAFF
-	TRBV7-3	TRBJ2-1	TRBD2	TGTGCCAGCAGCCTACGACTAGCGGGGATGGGTGAGCAGTTCTTC	CASSLRLAGMGEQFF
-	TRBV19	TRBJ2-1	TRBD1	TGTGCCAGTAACCCCCGCGAAGGGGGCAGGGATGAGCAGTTCTTC	CASNPREGGRDEQFF
once	TRBV9	TRBJ2-6	-	TGTGCCAGCAGCCGGTCGGGTTCTGGGGCCAACGTCCTGACTTTC	CASSRSGSGANVLTF
once	TRBV11-2	TRBJ2-3	TRBD2	TGTGCCAGCAGCTTAGCCAATAGCGGGGCTGCAGATACGCAGTATTTT	CASSLANSGAADTQYF